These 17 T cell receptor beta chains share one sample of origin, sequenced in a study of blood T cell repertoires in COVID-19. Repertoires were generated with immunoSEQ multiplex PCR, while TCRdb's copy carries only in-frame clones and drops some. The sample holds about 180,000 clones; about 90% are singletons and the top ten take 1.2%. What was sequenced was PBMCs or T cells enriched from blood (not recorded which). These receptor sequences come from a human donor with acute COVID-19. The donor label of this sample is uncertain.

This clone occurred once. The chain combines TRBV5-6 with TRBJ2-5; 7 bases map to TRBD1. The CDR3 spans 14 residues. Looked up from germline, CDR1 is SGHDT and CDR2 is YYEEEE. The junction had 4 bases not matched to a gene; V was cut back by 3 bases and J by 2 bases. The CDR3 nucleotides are TGTGCCAGCAGCTGGGGGACAGCACAAGAGACCCAGTACTTC. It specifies CASSWGTAQETQYF.

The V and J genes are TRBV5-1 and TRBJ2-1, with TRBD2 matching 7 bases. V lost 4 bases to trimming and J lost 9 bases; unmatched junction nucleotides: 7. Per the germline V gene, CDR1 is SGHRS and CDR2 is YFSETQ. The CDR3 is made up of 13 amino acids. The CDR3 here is CASSLGAGFEQFF. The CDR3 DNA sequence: TGCGCCAGCAGCCTGGGAGCGGGGTTTGAGCAGTTCTTC. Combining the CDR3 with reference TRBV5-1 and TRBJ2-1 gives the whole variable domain KAGVTQTPRYLIKTRGQQVTLSCSPISGHRSVSWYQQTPGQGLQFLFEYFSETQRNKGNFPGRFSGRQFSNSRSEMNVSTLELGDSALYLCASSLGAGFEQFFGPGTRLTVL.

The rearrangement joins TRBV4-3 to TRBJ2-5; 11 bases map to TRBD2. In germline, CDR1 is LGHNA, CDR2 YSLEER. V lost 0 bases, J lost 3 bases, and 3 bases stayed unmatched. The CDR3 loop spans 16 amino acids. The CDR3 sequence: CASSQDASGGKETQYF. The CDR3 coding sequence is TGCGCCAGCAGCCAAGATGCTAGCGGGGGGAAAGAGACCCAGTACTTC.

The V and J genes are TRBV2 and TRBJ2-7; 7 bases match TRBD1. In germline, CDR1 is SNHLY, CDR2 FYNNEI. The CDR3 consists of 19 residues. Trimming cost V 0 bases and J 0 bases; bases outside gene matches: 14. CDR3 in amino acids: CASSEALHEKGADSYEQYF. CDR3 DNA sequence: TGTGCCAGCAGTGAAGCGCTTCATGAGAAGGGGGCGGACTCCTACGAGCAGTACTTC.

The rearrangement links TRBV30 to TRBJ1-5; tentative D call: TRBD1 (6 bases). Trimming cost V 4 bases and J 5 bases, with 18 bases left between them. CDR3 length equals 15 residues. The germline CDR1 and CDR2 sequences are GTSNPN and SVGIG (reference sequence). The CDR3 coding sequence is TGTGCCTGGAAAACTAAACAGGGATTCGATCAGCCCCAGCATTTT. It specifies CAWKTKQGFDQPQHF.

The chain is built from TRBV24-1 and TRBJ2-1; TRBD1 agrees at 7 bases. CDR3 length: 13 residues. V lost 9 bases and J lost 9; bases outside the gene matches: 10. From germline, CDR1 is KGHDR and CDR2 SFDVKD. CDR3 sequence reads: CATGRQGRAEQFF. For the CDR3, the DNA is TGTGCCACCGGCAGACAGGGCCGCGCTGAGCAGTTCTTC.

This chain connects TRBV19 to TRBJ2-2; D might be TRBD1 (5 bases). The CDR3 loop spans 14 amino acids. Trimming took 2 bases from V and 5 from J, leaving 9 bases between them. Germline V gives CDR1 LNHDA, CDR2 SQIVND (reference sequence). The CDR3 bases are TGTGCCAGTAGTATACTCCAGGGTACCGGGGAGCTGTTTTTT. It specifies CASSILQGTGELFF. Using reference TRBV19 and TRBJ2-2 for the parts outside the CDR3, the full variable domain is DGGITQSPKYLFRKEGQNVTLSCEQNLNHDAMYWYRQDPGQGLRLIYYSQIVNDFQKGDIAEGYSVSREKKESFPLTVTSAQKNPTAFYLCASSILQGTGELFFGEGSRLTVL.

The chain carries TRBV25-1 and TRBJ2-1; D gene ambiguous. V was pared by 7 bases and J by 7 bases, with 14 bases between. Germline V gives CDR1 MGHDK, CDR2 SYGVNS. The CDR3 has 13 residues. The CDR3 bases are TGTGCCAGCACCCCATGGCAGGCGAATGAGCAGTTCTTC. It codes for CASTPWQANEQFF.

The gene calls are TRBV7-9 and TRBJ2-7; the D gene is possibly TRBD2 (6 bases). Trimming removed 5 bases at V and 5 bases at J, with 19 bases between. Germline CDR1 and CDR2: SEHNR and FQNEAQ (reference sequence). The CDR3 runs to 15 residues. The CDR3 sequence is CASSLTLGLPNEQYF. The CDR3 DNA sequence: TGTGCCAGCAGCCTAACCTTGGGACTCCCCAACGAGCAGTACTTC. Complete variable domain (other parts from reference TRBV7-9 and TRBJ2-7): DTGVSQNPRHKITKRGQNVTFRCDPISEHNRLYWYRQTLGQGPEFLTYFQNEAQLEKSRLLSDRFSAERPKGSFSTLEIQRTEQGDSAMYLCASSLTLGLPNEQYFGPGTRLTVT.

The CDR3 sequence is CASSLLSESFSYEQYF. CDR3 DNA: TGTGCCAGCAGTTTACTTAGCGAATCGTTCTCCTACGAGCAGTACTTC. The J gene is TRBJ2-7, the V gene TRBV6-2 or TRBV6-3, with D tentatively TRBD2 (5 bases). CDR1 and CDR2 from the germline V gene are MNHEY and SVGEGT. Trimming shortened V by 4 bases and J by 0 bases, and 16 bases separated the two germline ends. The CDR3 covers 16 residues.

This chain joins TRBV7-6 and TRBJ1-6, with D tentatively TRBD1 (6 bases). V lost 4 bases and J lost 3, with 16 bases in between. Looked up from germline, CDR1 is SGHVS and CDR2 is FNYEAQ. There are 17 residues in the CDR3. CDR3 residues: CASSSRLWGLYNSPLHF. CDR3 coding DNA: TGTGCCAGCAGCTCTCGACTCTGGGGGCTCTATAATTCACCCCTCCACTTT.

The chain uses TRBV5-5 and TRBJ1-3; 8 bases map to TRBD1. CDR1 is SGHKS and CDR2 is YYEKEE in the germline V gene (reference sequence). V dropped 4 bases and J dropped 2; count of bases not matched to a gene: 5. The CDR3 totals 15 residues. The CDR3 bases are TGTGCCAGCAGCCTGGACAGGGCCGCTGGAAACACCATATATTTT. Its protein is CASSLDRAAGNTIYF.

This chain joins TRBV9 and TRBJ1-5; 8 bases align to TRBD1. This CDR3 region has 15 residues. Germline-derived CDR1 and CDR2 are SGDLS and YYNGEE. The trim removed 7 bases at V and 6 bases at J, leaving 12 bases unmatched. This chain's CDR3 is CASSEGQGGGQPQHF. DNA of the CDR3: TGTGCCAGCTCTGAAGGACAGGGAGGAGGTCAGCCCCAGCATTTT.

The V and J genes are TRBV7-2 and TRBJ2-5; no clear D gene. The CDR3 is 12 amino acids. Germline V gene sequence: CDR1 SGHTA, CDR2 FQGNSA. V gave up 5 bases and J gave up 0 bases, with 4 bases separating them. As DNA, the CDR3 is TGTGCCAGCAGCCCGTACCAAGAGACCCAGTACTTC. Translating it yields CASSPYQETQYF.

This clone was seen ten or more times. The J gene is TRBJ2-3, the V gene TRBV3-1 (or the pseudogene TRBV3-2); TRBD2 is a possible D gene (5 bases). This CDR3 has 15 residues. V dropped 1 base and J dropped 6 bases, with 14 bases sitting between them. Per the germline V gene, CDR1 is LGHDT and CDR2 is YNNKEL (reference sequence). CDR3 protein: CASSQGITSGDTQYF. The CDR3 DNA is TGTGCCAGCAGCCAAGGAATCACTAGTGGGGATACGCAGTATTTT.

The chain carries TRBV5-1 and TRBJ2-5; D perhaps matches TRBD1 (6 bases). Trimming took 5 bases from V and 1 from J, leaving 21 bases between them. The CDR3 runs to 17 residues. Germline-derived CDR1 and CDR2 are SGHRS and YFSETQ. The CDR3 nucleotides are TGCGCCAGCAGTTTCCGCCCTCAGGGGACCGGCCAAGAGACCCAGTACTTC. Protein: CASSFRPQGTGQETQYF.

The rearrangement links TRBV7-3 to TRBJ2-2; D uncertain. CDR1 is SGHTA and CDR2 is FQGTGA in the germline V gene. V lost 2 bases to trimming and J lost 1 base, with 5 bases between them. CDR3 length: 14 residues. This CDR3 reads CASSLGGNTGELFF. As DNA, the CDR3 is TGTGCCAGCAGCTTAGGCGGGAACACCGGGGAGCTGTTTTTT.